This T cell receptor beta chain was identified in a study of T cell responses to AZD1222 COVID-19 vaccine. Overall study context: Second-dose recipients at about 4 or about 12 weeks were treated as one pooled group.

The repertoire was sequenced with immunoSEQ multiplex PCR; TCRdb's copy has only in-frame clones and lacks some. Among about 59,000 clones, 65% to 85% were seen once, and the ten largest hold roughly 6.6%. Per the germline V gene, CDR1 is SGHKS and CDR2 is YYEKEE (reference sequence). The CDR3 has 16 residues. A word on this clone: Its target is unknown. At one boundary the junction diverges from the germline segment, which might be a read error.

General study points: Clonal diversity may have been underestimated, and the donors were mostly white British, with more females than males.

This TCR came from an adult in good health. This specimen was peripheral blood, taken on day 0 of AZD1222 vaccination. This chain joins TRBV5-5 and TRBJ2-4, with 10 bases lining up with TRBD1. The CDR3 here is CASSLQTGGAGDIRYF. Written as DNA, the CDR3 is TGTGCCAGCAGCCTGCAGACAGGGGGCGCGGGAGACATTCGGTACTTC.